The 17 T cell receptor beta chains presented below share a single source sample, sequenced in a study of shared clonotypes between healthy human individuals. Sequencing was performed with immunoSEQ multiplex PCR; in TCRdb, only in-frame clones are kept and a portion is missing. The sample holds 1.5 million to 2.5 million clones; approximately 94% are singletons and the top ten take 0.9% to 1.5%. CD45RO-negative, CCR7-positively selected cells formed the naive CD8 fraction, excluding terminally differentiated effector memory CD45RA+ cells. Sequenced sample: naive CD8+ T cells sorted from blood. Source of these receptors: a man aged 18 to 35 in good health.

V usage is TRBV28 and J usage is TRBJ2-1; D unresolved. The V end was cut by 7 bases, the J end by 0 bases, with 13 bases between. This CDR3 region has 15 residues. Germline V gene data show CDR1 as MDHEN and CDR2 as SYDVKM. This chain's CDR3 is CASIDGRSSYNEQFF. The DNA for the CDR3 is TGTGCCAGCATTGACGGAAGGAGCTCCTACAATGAGCAGTTCTTC.

The chain combines TRBV6-4 with TRBJ1-5, with TRBD1 matching over 12 bases. With V trimmed by 9 bases and J by 7 bases, 10 bases remained unmatched. Germline CDR1 is MRHNA and CDR2 is SNTAGT. This CDR3 is built from 15 residues. The CDR3 nucleotides are TGTGCCAGAGGTGAACTGGGACAGGGGGCGCAGCCCCAGCATTTT. This codes for CARGELGQGAQPQHF.

This chain connects TRBV13 to TRBJ1-1, with 8 bases fitting TRBD1. V dropped 5 bases and J dropped 2; count of bases not matched to a gene: 4. Germline V gene data show CDR1 as PRHDT and CDR2 as FYEKMQ (reference sequence). CDR3 length: 14 residues. CDR3 residues: CASSAPGGNTEAFF. CDR3 bases: TGTGCCAGCAGCGCCCCAGGGGGCAACACTGAAGCTTTCTTT.

The sample holds one count of this clone. The genes are TRBV13 and TRBJ2-7; tentative D call: TRBD2 (5 bases). The CDR3 extends over 15 amino acids. Per germline, CDR1 PRHDT and CDR2 FYEKMQ (reference sequence). The ends were cut back, 5 bases at V and 3 bases at J, with 17 bases in the middle. The DNA of the CDR3 is TGTGCCAGCAGCGCGGAGGCTGGAGCTTACTACGAGCAGTACTTC. Translating it yields CASSAEAGAYYEQYF.

The chain employs TRBV25-1 and TRBJ1-1; TRBD1 is a possible D gene (6 bases). The germline gives CDR1 MGHDK, CDR2 SYGVNS. V was shortened by 4 bases and J by 4 bases, with 10 bases between the two germline ends. The CDR3 is 13 residues long. CDR3 region: CASSAGDATEAFF. CDR3 bases: TGTGCCAGCAGTGCAGGGGACGCCACTGAAGCTTTCTTT.

J is TRBJ1-2 and V is TRBV28, with 9 nucleotides matching TRBD1. The CDR3 runs 17 residues. Losses at the gene ends were 7 bases for V and 8 bases for J; bases not matched to a gene: 20. Germline-derived CDR1 and CDR2 are MDHEN and SYDVKM. The CDR3 DNA follows: TGTGCCAGCAAAGAAACCGGGACAGGGCTTCCGGTCGGCGGCTACACCTTC. Amino acids: CASKETGTGLPVGGYTF.

A remark on this clone: Distinct nucleotide sequences in the sample also encode this CDR3. The genes are TRBV27 and TRBJ2-7, with 8 bases aligning to TRBD1. The CDR3 runs 16 residues. Germline loops: CDR1 MNHEY, CDR2 SMNVEV (reference sequence). The ends lost 2 bases at V and 2 bases at J; junction bases unmatched: 8. The CDR3 DNA sequence: TGTGCCAGCAGTTTAATCCTCGGACAGGGCACCTACGAGCAGTACTTC. This codes for CASSLILGQGTYEQYF.

V usage is TRBV9 and J usage is TRBJ2-2; 8 positions match TRBD1. This CDR3 region has 18 residues. The germline CDR1 and CDR2 sequences are SGDLS and YYNGEE. J gave up 1 base and V 0 bases, and 8 bases lay outside the gene matches. The CDR3 protein is CASSVEFLGQENTGELFF. CDR3 sequence (DNA): TGTGCCAGCAGCGTAGAGTTTTTGGGACAGGAGAACACCGGGGAGCTGTTTTTT. The full variable domain, with the rest looked up from reference TRBV9 and TRBJ2-2, is DSGVTQTPKHLITATGQRVTLRCSPRSGDLSVYWYQQSLDQGLQFLIQYYNGEERAKGNILERFSAQQFPDLHSELNLSSLELGDSALYFCASSVEFLGQENTGELFFGEGSRLTVL.

The chain combines TRBV5-1 with TRBJ2-7; no reliable D call. CDR3 length: 14 amino acids. The germline gives CDR1 SGHRS, CDR2 YFSETQ. Trimming took off 0 bases at V and 5 bases at J, with 12 bases between the two ends. The CDR3: CASSLASWVNEQYF. CDR3 nucleotides: TGCGCCAGCAGCTTGGCCAGTTGGGTAAACGAGCAGTACTTC.

The chain carries TRBV27 and TRBJ2-7, with TRBD2 matching over 13 bases. J was trimmed by 3 bases and V by 6 bases; bases with no gene match: 20. Germline-derived CDR1 and CDR2 are MNHEY and SMNVEV (reference sequence). This CDR3 is built from 20 residues. The CDR3 here is CASSESPGLAGSQGFYEQYF. CDR3 nucleotide sequence: TGTGCCAGCAGCGAAAGCCCGGGACTAGCGGGGAGTCAGGGTTTCTACGAGCAGTACTTC.

The rearrangement uses TRBV12-1 and TRBJ2-7; the listed D gene, TRBD1, was not tested against the DNA. TRBV12-1 is labeled a pseudogene. The length of the CDR3 is 11 residues. The CDR3 DNA is TGTGCCAGCAGCAACGACACGAAGCAGTACTTC. It codes for CASSNDTKQYF.

The CDR3 protein is CASSPGWQPSYNEQFF. CDR3 DNA: TGTGCCAGCAGCCCTGGTTGGCAACCCTCCTACAATGAGCAGTTCTTC. V and J are TRBV7-3 and TRBJ2-1; no definite D call. This CDR3 comprises 16 residues. Trimming took 5 bases from V and 0 from J, leaving 14 bases between them. The V gene's germline CDR1 is SGHTA and CDR2 FQGTGA.

The chain joins TRBV7-9 to TRBJ2-7; D remains unclear. The CDR3 is made up of 13 amino acids. Trimming took 5 bases from V and 3 from J, leaving 11 bases between them. The germline gives CDR1 SEHNR, CDR2 FQNEAQ (reference sequence). The CDR3 DNA reads TGTGCCAGCAGCCAGGTGGGTAGCTACGAGCAGTACTTC. Translation gives CASSQVGSYEQYF.

This clone was observed once. This chain joins TRBV7-2 and TRBJ2-7, with D unclear. Germline CDR1 SGHTA, CDR2 FQGNSA. The CDR3 covers 14 residues. V dropped 0 bases and J dropped 1 base, with 7 bases sitting between them. This CDR3 reads CASSLARYSYEQYF. CDR3 nucleotide sequence: TGTGCCAGCAGCTTAGCGAGGTATTCCTACGAGCAGTACTTC.

This chain uses TRBV28 with TRBJ2-5; D remains unclear. V was clipped by 3 bases and J by 5 bases, with 16 bases between them. The CDR3 runs to 15 residues. Germline CDR1 reads MDHEN; CDR2 reads SYDVKM. The CDR3 DNA reads as TGTGCCAGCAGTTTCCCGCCGGAACAGACGGAGACCCAGTACTTC. This translates into CASSFPPEQTETQYF.

The chain employs TRBV27 and TRBJ2-2; tentative D call: TRBD1 (5 bases). There are 13 residues in the CDR3. Looked up from germline, CDR1 is MNHEY and CDR2 is SMNVEV (reference sequence). Trimming took off 5 bases at V and 6 bases at J, with 10 bases between the two ends. CDR3 amino acids: CASSQGPPGELFF. For the CDR3, the DNA is TGTGCCAGCAGTCAGGGCCCACCCGGGGAGCTGTTTTTT.

The chain links TRBV4-3 to TRBJ2-1; D possibly corresponds to TRBD2 (6 bases). This CDR3 region has 15 residues. Looked up from germline, CDR1 is LGHNA and CDR2 is YSLEER. V dropped 1 base and J dropped 6 bases, with 13 bases sitting between them. CDR3 amino acids: CASSQVYFGGNEQFF. CDR3 coding DNA: TGCGCCAGCAGCCAAGTCTACTTCGGGGGCAATGAGCAGTTCTTC.